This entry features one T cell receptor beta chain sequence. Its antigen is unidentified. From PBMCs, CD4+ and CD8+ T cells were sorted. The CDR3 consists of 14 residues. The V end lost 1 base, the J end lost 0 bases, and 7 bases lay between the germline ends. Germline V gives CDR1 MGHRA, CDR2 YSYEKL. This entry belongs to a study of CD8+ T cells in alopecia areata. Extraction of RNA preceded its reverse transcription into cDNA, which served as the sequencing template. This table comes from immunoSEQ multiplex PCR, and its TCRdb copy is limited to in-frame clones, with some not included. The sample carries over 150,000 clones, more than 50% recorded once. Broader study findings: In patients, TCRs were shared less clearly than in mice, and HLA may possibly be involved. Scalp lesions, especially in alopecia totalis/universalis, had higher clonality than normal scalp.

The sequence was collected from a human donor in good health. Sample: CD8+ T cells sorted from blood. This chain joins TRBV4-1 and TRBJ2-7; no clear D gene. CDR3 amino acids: CASSQVPSSYEQYF. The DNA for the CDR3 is TGCGCCAGCAGCCAAGTACCGAGCTCCTACGAGCAGTACTTC.